Listed here are 3 T cell receptor beta chains from one sample, sequenced in a study of cytomegalovirus exposure and HLA in healthy donors. PCR involved 60 Vbeta and 13 Jbeta primers. Some clones are missing from TCRdb's copy, which holds only in-frame ones; the method was immunoSEQ multiplex PCR. The table lists approximately 190,000 clones, around four fifths of them singletons, with approximately 1.8% in the top ten. The sample consisted of PBMCs. Receptor source: a man aged 40-49 years in good health and CMV-seropositive.

This chain joins TRBV2 and TRBJ2-7; a possible D gene is TRBD1 (5 bases). Germline V gene data show CDR1 as SNHLY and CDR2 as FYNNEI. Trimming stripped 7 bases from V and 3 bases from J, with 16 bases between. This CDR3 comprises 14 residues. In DNA, the CDR3 is TGTGCCAGCATCCCGGACATGGGTCGCTACGAGCAGTACTTC. Its protein product is CASIPDMGRYEQYF.

This rearrangement joins TRBV6-6 to TRBJ1-5, with TRBD1 matching 11 bases. Germline assignment: CDR1 MNHNY and CDR2 SVGAGI (reference sequence). The CDR3 contains 15 residues. With 9 bases clipped from V and 3 bases from J, the junction kept 7 bases outside the gene matches. The CDR3 loop reads CASKTGQGVNQPQHF. The CDR3 nucleotides are TGTGCCAGTAAAACGGGACAGGGGGTCAATCAGCCCCAGCATTTT.

This chain connects TRBV4-1 to TRBJ1-6; the match to TRBD1 covers 7 bases. The trim removed 5 bases at V and 7 bases at J, leaving 8 bases unmatched. This CDR3 region has 15 residues. Germline lookup yields CDR1 MGHRA and CDR2 YSYEKL. CDR3 bases: TGCGCCAGCAGCTGGTTGGACAGGCCAAATTCACCCCTCCACTTT. The encoded protein is CASSWLDRPNSPLHF.